This TCR beta chain originates from a study of T cell changes during pregnancy in multiple sclerosis. Some clones are missing from TCRdb's copy, which holds only in-frame ones; the method was immunoSEQ multiplex PCR. The sample has tens of thousands of clones, 92% seen once. Germline V gene sequence: CDR1 MGHRA, CDR2 YSYEKL. CDR3 length: 14 amino acids. Trimming left V 3 bases short and J 8 bases short, with 14 bases between. V and J are TRBV4-1 and TRBJ2-1, with D possibly matching TRBD1 (6 bases). The sequence derives from a female donor with multiple sclerosis, enrolled in a pregnancy study. Sequenced here: peripheral blood, sampled in the third trimester of pregnancy. The CDR3 nucleotides are TGCGCCAGCAGCCACAGTAACAACAGGGATGAGCAGTTCTTC. It specifies CASSHSNNRDEQFF.